This T cell receptor beta chain was captured by sequencing in a study of CD8 T cells in Susac syndrome. Germline CDR1 reads MGHRA; CDR2 reads YSYEKL. V lost 1 base and J 3 bases, leaving 13 bases between the germline ends. The CDR3 length is 15 residues. This clonotype turned up a few times. With random hexamers, reverse transcription was performed on about 0.45 to 1 ug of RNA. Multiplex PCR with immunoSEQ amplified the TCR beta CDR3 across 54 Vbeta and 13 Jbeta. Each CDR3 protein is one row after TCRdb ran MiXCR on the immunoSEQ multiplex PCR reads. The sample contains some 450,000 distinct CDR3 sequences, approximately 89% of which appear only once.

The chain is built from TRBV4-1 and TRBJ2-7; D is undetermined. The clonotype originates from a human donor with multiple sclerosis. Sequenced sample: CD8+ T cells from PBMCs. The DNA of the CDR3 is TGCGCCAGCAGCCAAGTGTTGTCGGGCCGCTACGAGCAGTACTTC. Its protein is CASSQVLSGRYEQYF.